Listed below are T cell receptor beta chains from one sample, sequenced in a study of cytomegalovirus exposure and HLA in healthy donors. The data were produced by immunoSEQ multiplex PCR, yet TCRdb's version contains in-frame clones alone and is incomplete. The sample yields more than 95,000 clones, less than 85% seen once. The sequenced material came from PBMCs. The receptors were sampled from a middle-aged man in good health and CMV-seropositive. The CDR3 runs from the conserved cysteine through the conserved F or W. Expanded clones are given a class, and other clones once, few, many or no size at all.

few	TRBV7-2	CASSWDRAVEAFF
NA	TRBV25-1	CASSEWGSGGTRETQYF
NA	TRBV15	CATSRAGGFQETQYF
NA	TRBV9	CASSATGRNSPLHF
NA	TRBV5-5	CASSLKGAQGEKLFF
NA	TRBV11-3	CASSLLRGDTQYF
once	TRBV15	CATSRDRQTNQPQHF
NA	TRBV2	CASRPSTGNTGELFF
NA	TRBV19	CASMGPRGPSGDTQYF
NA	TRBV7-6	CASSLIQSSSSPLHF
NA	TRBV11-2	CASSSNGRGDTQYF
NA	TRBV18	CASSRTGAVSYEQYF
NA	TRBV28	CASSLRRGLNEKLFF
NA	TRBV4-3	CASSQDLSGYNEQFF
NA	TRBV7-9	CAITGTGQDTGELFF
NA	TRBV18	CASSPARVSGANVLTF
NA	TRBV4-2	CASSQETGGPYYGYTF
once	TRBV27	CASNLLTTGRNTEAFF
NA	TRBV7-6	CASSLPNSEQYF
NA	TRBV4-2	CASSQIQPQGKDPYEQYF
once	TRBV4-2	CASSQDINTEAFF
NA	TRBV7-9	CASSLVGGLETQYF
NA	TRBV9	CASSVSARTDTQYF
NA	TRBV18	CASSPDTNQAFF
NA	TRBV11-2	CASSLVSSGGGYGYTF
few	TRBV11-3	CASRRRDSPLHF
NA	TRBV19	CASSLTGRTDYGYTF
NA	TRBV28	CASSFSGQIYGYTF
NA	TRBV30	CAWSQGTSGMNTGELFF
NA	TRBV19	CASRRFGGGAKDGYTF
few	TRBV7-8	CASSWRAGANGLTF
NA	TRBV2	CASSEAGLSYNEQFF
once	TRBV4-2	CASSQVAPGGKNIQYF
NA	TRBV7-9	CASSKLTVLSYEQYF
NA	TRBV21-1	CASSKARGIGNTIYF
NA	TRBV29-1	CSVGQGLNSPLHF
NA	TRBV18	CASSPSYGELFF
NA	TRBV4-1	CASSQGASGGHNEQFF
NA	TRBV7-3	CASSLRGQGSNEQYF
NA	TRBV4-3	CASSPGQGGHEQFF
NA	TRBV30	CAWRASGIEQFF
few	TRBV4-3	CASSQDRASGQETQYF
NA	TRBV6-5	CASSRMTGAAPQYF
NA	TRBV4-3	CASSQGLMGQGAGETQYF
NA	TRBV4-1	CASSPELAPQQYF
NA	TRBV10-3	CAIRARPLIDEQFF
once	TRBV5-1	CASRGLAGTNEQFF
once	TRBV4-3	CASSQALGQGSNTEAFF
NA	TRBV11-3	CASSQAADTQYF
NA	TRBV7-9	CASSLGGSSINEQFF
once	TRBV11-2	CASSLVAGKNSPLHF
NA	TRBV6-1	CASFSGSSTHEQFF
NA	TRBV19	CASSIGTGGSEQYF